Listed here are 28 T cell receptor beta chains from one sample, sequenced in a study of blood T cells in healthy people across ages. For the second PCR, which ran for about 6 to 11 cycles, a sample-barcoded 5' primer and a J-beta primer mix were used. TCRdb processed the 5' RACE reads anew with MiXCR; each CDR3 protein has one entry. Among 800,000 to 950,000 distinct CDR3 sequences listed, almost 30% were seen once. This sample also belongs to another study, concerning T cells of mothers and their children.

The material sequenced was blood. The receptors shown here come from a middle-aged woman in good health.

This clonotype has more than one count but fewer than ten. The V and J genes are TRBV5-1 and TRBJ2-7, with D maybe TRBD2 (6 bases). This CDR3 comprises 15 residues. Trimming shortened V by 4 bases and J by 2 bases, and 16 bases separated the two germline ends. Germline assignment: CDR1 SGHRS and CDR2 YFSETQ. Here the CDR3 reads CASSPEPGVAYEQYF. For the CDR3, the DNA is TGCGCCAGCAGCCCCGAACCGGGGGTAGCCTACGAGCAGTACTTC.

J is TRBJ1-6 and V is TRBV6-1, with 7 bases that match TRBD1. The CDR3 runs to 19 residues. The V gene's germline CDR1 is MNHNS and CDR2 SASEGT. The J segment lost 4 bases and the V segment lost 2 bases, leaving 14 bases of the junction unmatched. The CDR3 coding sequence is TGTGCCAGCAGTGAACGAGCGTCGGGAGGGACAGTATATAATTCACCCCTCCACTTT. Protein product: CASSERASGGTVYNSPLHF.

This clonotype was seen only a few times. The J gene is TRBJ1-5, the V gene TRBV7-2; a possible D gene is TRBD1 (6 bases). This CDR3 contains 14 residues. V gave up 7 bases and J gave up 5 bases, with 15 bases separating them. CDR1 and CDR2 from the germline V gene are SGHTA and FQGNSA. The DNA for the CDR3 is TGTGCCAGCAACCGCGGGACACCCTATCAGCCCCAGCATTTT. Its protein product is CASNRGTPYQPQHF.

The chain joins TRBV5-1 to TRBJ2-4; the match to TRBD1 covers 11 bases. Germline V lookup: CDR1 SGHRS, CDR2 YFSETQ. V gave up 4 bases and J gave up 8 bases; unmatched junction bases: 5. The CDR3 contains 14 residues. CDR3 loop: CASSPGQGVYIQYF. CDR3 in DNA: TGCGCCAGCAGCCCGGGACAGGGGGTATACATTCAGTACTTC.

This clonotype was observed many times. The genes are TRBV7-2 and TRBJ2-5; no clear D. Germline V gene data show CDR1 as SGHTA and CDR2 as FQGNSA. This CDR3 comprises 15 residues. V dropped 1 base and J dropped 5 bases, with 14 bases sitting between them. CDR3 region: CASSLVTALGETQYF. The CDR3 DNA is TGTGCCAGCAGCTTAGTCACAGCCTTAGGGGAGACCCAGTACTTC.

This clonotype has a handful of counts. The chain carries TRBV5-1 and TRBJ1-2, with a possible D match to TRBD1 (6 bases). V was clipped by 4 bases and J by 0 bases, with 13 bases between them. The germline V gene has CDR1 SGHRS and CDR2 YFSETQ. The CDR3 contains 15 residues. The CDR3 DNA sequence: TGCGCCAGCAGCGAACCGGGACAAACTAACTATGGCTACACCTTC. Translated, it gives CASSEPGQTNYGYTF.

The table lists this clonotype with many counts. V is TRBV15 and J is TRBJ2-7; D is uncertain. V gave up 1 base and J gave up 3 bases, with 16 bases separating them. CDR3 size: 16 residues. Germline V lookup: CDR1 LNHNV, CDR2 YYDKDF (reference sequence). The CDR3 protein is CATSRVKTWYDYEQYF. The CDR3 nucleotides read TGTGCCACCAGCAGAGTGAAGACCTGGTATGACTACGAGCAGTACTTC.

This clonotype was counted many times. The rearrangement uses TRBV20-1 and TRBJ2-7; TRBD1 matches at 7 bases. Germline V gives CDR1 DFQATT, CDR2 SNEGSKA (reference sequence). The CDR3 totals 13 residues. V was pared by 1 base and J by 3 bases, with 3 bases of the junction left unmatched. This CDR3 reads CSARAQGYYEQYF. CDR3 nucleotides: TGCAGTGCTAGAGCACAGGGGTACTACGAGCAGTACTTC.

With respect to this clonotype: At one end the junction does not follow the germline gene, possibly because of a read error. The chain is built from TRBV20-1 and TRBJ2-2; possibly TRBD1 for D (6 bases). The CDR3 has 16 residues. From germline, CDR1 is DFQATT and CDR2 SNEGSKA (reference sequence). The CDR3 region has the DNA TGCAGTGCTAGAGTAGGGGGAGACCTGGTCGCCGGGGAGCGGTTTTTT. It specifies CSARVGGDLVAGERFF.

This clonotype appeared many times. This chain links TRBV7-9 with TRBJ2-7, with D possibly being TRBD1 (6 bases). Germline V CDR1 and CDR2: SEHNR, FQNEAQ (reference sequence). The CDR3 totals 14 residues. The ends were cut back, 5 bases at V and 1 base at J, with 12 bases in the middle. CDR3 in amino acids: CASSPPGQSYEQYF. DNA for the CDR3: TGTGCCAGCAGCCCCCCCGGACAGTCCTACGAGCAGTACTTC.

As to this clonotype: A read error may produce the germline difference seen at one junction end. For the CDR3, the DNA is TGTACCAGCAGTTACGTTTCCAGGAGAAGCTCCTACGAGCAGTACTTC. This encodes CTSSYVSRRSSYEQYF. The chain is built from TRBV6-6 and TRBJ2-7; D remains ambiguous. This CDR3 spans 16 amino acids. Germline loops: CDR1 MNHNY, CDR2 SVGAGI (reference sequence).

The chain links TRBV6-1 to TRBJ1-5; no clear D gene. Trimming removed 7 bases from V and 3 bases from J, with 10 bases in between. The CDR3 sequence is 13 residues long. Germline CDR1 is MNHNS and CDR2 is SASEGT. This chain's CDR3 is CASKEGSNQPQHF. CDR3 nucleotides: TGTGCCAGCAAGGAAGGGTCCAATCAGCCCCAGCATTTT.

This clonotype was observed a few times. Relative to the germline gene, one junction end is altered; a read error may explain this. The CDR3 DNA sequence: TGTGCCGGCAGCTTGGATACTTATCGGGACGGAGGCCCCAAGACCCAGTACTTC. Translating gives CAGSLDTYRDGGPKTQYF. This chain joins TRBV5-5 and TRBJ2-5; D is possibly TRBD1 or TRBD2 (5 bases each). Germline CDR1 SGHKS, CDR2 YYEKEE (reference sequence). The CDR3 is made up of 18 amino acids.

This clonotype was seen only a few times. The chain links TRBV20-1 to TRBJ1-4; a possible D gene is TRBD1 (6 bases). Germline V gene sequence: CDR1 DFQATT, CDR2 SNEGSKA (reference sequence). This CDR3 spans 14 amino acids. Trimming took 5 bases from V and 0 from J, leaving 10 bases between them. The CDR3 DNA follows: TGCAGTGCTCAGAGGGGGACAACTAATGAAAAACTGTTTTTT. This translates into CSAQRGTTNEKLFF.

This chain links TRBV7-9 with TRBJ1-6, with D possibly being TRBD1 (5 bases). The V gene's germline CDR1 is SEHNR and CDR2 FQNEAQ (reference sequence). The length of the CDR3 is 15 residues. Trimming cost V 5 bases and J 4 bases, with 12 bases left between them. The CDR3 sequence: CASSLAGVYNSPLHF. The CDR3 nucleotides read TGTGCCAGCAGCCTCGCGGGGGTATATAATTCACCCCTCCACTTT.

This clonotype has more than one count but fewer than ten. CDR3 sequence: CASSLGVRTGSGSYGYTF. For the CDR3, the DNA is TGTGCCAGCAGTTTAGGGGTCCGGACAGGGTCCGGATCCTATGGCTACACCTTC. The chain has TRBV12-3 or TRBV12-4 and TRBJ1-2, with 8 positions matching TRBD1. The CDR3 sequence is 18 residues long. Unmatched junction bases numbered 14, after V lost 1 base and J lost 4 bases.

This chain links TRBV18 with TRBJ2-7, with unresolved D. V lost 1 base and J 3 bases, leaving 10 bases between the germline ends. Germline CDR1 and CDR2: KGHSH and LQKENI. The CDR3 spans 14 residues. The CDR3 coding sequence is TGTGCCAGCTCACCACAGGCAGGCAACTACGAGCAGTACTTC. Translated, it gives CASSPQAGNYEQYF.

This clonotype was picked up many times. The chain employs TRBV4-3 and TRBJ2-5; D gene uncertain. The V gene lost 4 bases and the J gene lost 0 bases, with 9 bases spanning the gap. The CDR3 consists of 14 residues. Germline CDR1 reads LGHNA; CDR2 reads YSLEER. CDR3 residues: CASSLRVYQETQYF. The CDR3 bases are TGCGCCAGCAGCCTTAGGGTGTACCAAGAGACCCAGTACTTC.

This clonotype has just a few counts. The chain's CDR3 is CASSSQASGTEAFF. For the CDR3, the DNA is TGTGCCAGCAGCTCGCAGGCGAGCGGCACTGAAGCTTTCTTT. The J gene is TRBJ1-1, the V gene TRBV11-2; D gene uncertain. The V and J ends lost 4 bases and 4 bases respectively, with 13 bases between them. Germline CDR1 and CDR2: SGHAT and FQNNGV. The length of the CDR3 is 14 residues.

V gene TRBV5-1 combines with J gene TRBJ1-2; 8 bases fit TRBD1. The length of the CDR3 is 15 residues. Germline values: CDR1 SGHRS, CDR2 YFSETQ. After removal of 5 bases from V and 3 bases from J, the junction contained 9 bases not matched to a gene. CDR3 region: CASREAGGADYGYTF. CDR3 nucleotides: TGCGCCAGCAGGGAGGCAGGGGGCGCGGACTATGGCTACACCTTC.

Points on this clonotype: One end of the junction is discordant with germline, which a read error may explain. The chain is built from TRBV4-3 and TRBJ1-2, with D tentatively TRBD1 (6 bases). The CDR3 is 17 amino acids. Looked up from germline, CDR1 is LGHNA and CDR2 is YSLEER. The CDR3 reads CTSSQDAAPGAAAGYTF. The DNA for the CDR3 is TGCACCAGCAGCCAAGATGCGGCGCCAGGGGCGGCGGCTGGCTACACCTTC.

The chain has TRBV6-2 or TRBV6-3 and TRBJ1-5; the D gene is possibly TRBD1 (5 bases). The V end lost 3 bases, the J end lost 0 bases, and 9 bases lay between the germline ends. Germline assignment: CDR1 MNHEY and CDR2 SVGEGT. This CDR3 region has 15 residues. CDR3 loop: CASSYGDYSNQPQHF. The CDR3 nucleotides are TGTGCCAGCAGTTATGGGGACTATAGCAATCAGCCCCAGCATTTT.

This clonotype was picked up many times. The V call is TRBV28, the J call TRBJ2-1; 10 bases align to TRBD2. The junction had 10 bases not matched to a gene; V was cut back by 4 bases and J by 7 bases. CDR1 and CDR2 from the germline V gene are MDHEN and SYDVKM. CDR3 length: 16 residues. The CDR3 coding sequence is TGTGCCAGCAGTTCAACGAGCGGGGGGGCCTGGAATGAGCAGTTCTTC. Protein product: CASSSTSGGAWNEQFF.

Concerning this clonotype: Possible read error: a much larger clone is one base away. This chain joins TRBV7-2 and TRBJ1-5; the D gene is possibly TRBD1 (5 bases). The CDR3 sequence is 15 residues long. Germline CDR1 SGHTA, CDR2 FQGNSA. The germline V and J ends were trimmed by 1 base and 7 bases, with 14 bases remaining between them. The CDR3: CASSLVGRFKQPQHF. For the CDR3, the DNA is TGTGCCAGCAGCTTAGTGGGACGGTTCAAGCAGCCCCAGCATTTT. Variable domain in full (rest from reference TRBV7-2 and TRBJ1-5): GAGVSQSPSNKVTEKGKDVELRCDPISGHTALYWYRQSLGQGLEFLIYFQGNSAPDKSGLPSDRFSAERTGGSVSTLTIQRTQQEDSAVYLCASSLVGRFKQPQHFGDGTRLSIL.

On this clonotype: A single base separates this from a much larger clone, so it may be a read error. The CDR3 coding sequence is TGTGCCAGCGGCACGGGACTAGCGAGAGATACGCAGTATTTT. Residues: CASGTGLARDTQYF. The chain uses TRBV7-2 and TRBJ2-3, with 10 nucleotides matching TRBD2. V trimming: 8 bases; J trimming: 5 bases; junction bases outside the gene matches: 7. The CDR3 runs to 14 residues. Looked up from germline, CDR1 is SGHTA and CDR2 is FQGNSA.

This clonotype was picked up a small number of times. The chain uses TRBV20-1 and TRBJ2-7; D remains unclear. There are 15 residues in the CDR3. Germline V CDR1 and CDR2: DFQATT, SNEGSKA (reference sequence). Trimming pared 0 bases from V and 2 bases from J, leaving 14 bases between. DNA of the CDR3: TGCAGTGCTAGAGATGGGTTGGGTGACACCTACGAGCAGTACTTC. Protein product: CSARDGLGDTYEQYF.

The chain combines TRBV20-1 with TRBJ1-4; D is undetermined. The CDR3 length is 16 residues. Trimming shortened V by 3 bases and J by 1 base, and 15 bases separated the two germline ends. Looked up from germline, CDR1 is DFQATT and CDR2 is SNEGSKA (reference sequence). DNA of the CDR3: TGCAGTGCTAGGAGACGCACACGCTTAACTAATGAAAAACTGTTTTTT. Its protein product is CSARRRTRLTNEKLFF.

The rearrangement links TRBV3-1 to TRBJ2-1, with D unclear. Trimming stripped 1 base from V and 9 bases from J, with 10 bases between. Germline CDR1 LGHDT, CDR2 YNNKEL (reference sequence). The length of the CDR3 is 13 residues. The CDR3 sequence: CASSQVTVGEQFF. CDR3 nucleotides: TGTGCCAGCAGCCAAGTAACCGTTGGTGAGCAGTTCTTC.